The present T cell receptor (beta chain) was sequenced within a study of early T cells in non-severe SARS-CoV-2 infection. There are 14 residues in the CDR3. Germline CDR1 reads DFQATT; CDR2 reads SNEGSKA (reference sequence). The germline V and J ends were trimmed by 5 bases and 7 bases, with 18 bases remaining between them. A single record per CDR3 protein comes from TCRdb applying MiXCR to the 5' RACE reads. The sample holds about 48,000 distinct CDR3 sequences, about 7.8% seen once. The receptor's source is an adult who was a healthcare worker with PCR-confirmed SARS-CoV-2 infection or an uninfected control (not recorded which). This rearrangement joins TRBV20-1 to TRBJ2-1, with D perhaps matching TRBD2 (5 bases). Sequenced: whole blood. CDR3 sequence reads: CSAYRDPRENEQFF. The CDR3 DNA reads as TGCAGTGCTTACCGGGATCCAAGGGAGAATGAGCAGTTCTTC.